This TCR beta chain was identified in a study of cytotoxic CD8 clonotypes in ibrutinib-treated CLL. About the research overall: Partial responses totalled approximately 25 and complete responses 2; after median approximately 62 months, 14 remained remitted and about 12 progressed. Study-level results: Public clonotypes were rare and shrank or held steady on treatment.

Some clones are missing from TCRdb's copy, which holds only in-frame ones; the method was immunoSEQ multiplex PCR. This table holds about 160,000 clones, roughly 90% found once. V trimming: 5 bases; J trimming: 1 base; junction bases outside the gene matches: 4. The CDR3 contains 14 residues. Per germline, CDR1 LNHDA and CDR2 SQIVND (reference sequence). About this clone itself: The antigen remains undetermined.

The V and J genes are TRBV19 and TRBJ1-1, with TRBD1 matching over 7 bases. The source of this sequence is a human donor with chronic lymphocytic leukemia. The sequenced sample was PBMCs, obtained at disease progression, from a patient treated with ibrutinib. This CDR3 is CASSSRTGNTEAFF. The CDR3 coding sequence is TGTGCCAGTAGTTCCCGGACAGGGAACACTGAAGCTTTCTTT.